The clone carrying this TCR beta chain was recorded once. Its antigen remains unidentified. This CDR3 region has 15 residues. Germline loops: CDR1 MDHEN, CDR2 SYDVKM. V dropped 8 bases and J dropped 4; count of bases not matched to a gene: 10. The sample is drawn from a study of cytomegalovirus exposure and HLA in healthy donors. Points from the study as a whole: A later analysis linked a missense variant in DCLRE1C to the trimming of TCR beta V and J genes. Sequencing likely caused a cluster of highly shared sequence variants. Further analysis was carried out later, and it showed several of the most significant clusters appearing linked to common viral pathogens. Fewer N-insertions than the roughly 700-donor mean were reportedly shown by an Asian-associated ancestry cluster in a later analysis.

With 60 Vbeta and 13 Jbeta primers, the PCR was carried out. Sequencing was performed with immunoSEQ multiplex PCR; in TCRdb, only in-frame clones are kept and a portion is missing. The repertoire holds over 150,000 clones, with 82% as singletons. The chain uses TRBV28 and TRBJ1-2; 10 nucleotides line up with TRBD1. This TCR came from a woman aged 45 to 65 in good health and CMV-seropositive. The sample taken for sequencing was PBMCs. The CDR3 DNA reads TGTGCCAGCGGAACCGGGACAGGGGCCGTCTATGGCTACACCTTC. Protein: CASGTGTGAVYGYTF.